This T cell receptor beta chain was identified in a study of identical twins. Germline CDR1 and CDR2: ENHRY and SYGVKD. V lost 2 bases, J lost 3 bases, and 4 bases lay in between. This CDR3 spans 13 amino acids. Worth noting for this clonotype: Its target is not known.

TCRdb re-derived calls from the 5' RACE reads in MiXCR, one entry per CDR3 protein. This sample has 450,000 to 600,000 distinct CDR3 sequences; about 22% occur once, and the top ten carry roughly 0.5%. Whole-study findings and limits: There were fewer insertions in abundant cord blood beta clonotypes, but memory repertoires showed no such pattern.

These data also formed part of another study, on yellow fever vaccine responses in identical twins.

This chain joins TRBV10-3 and TRBJ2-2; D is uncertain. This clonotype was obtained from a woman under 30 in good health. Sequencing was performed on CD4+ T cells sorted from blood. CDR3 nucleotides: TGTGCCATCAGTGAGAATGACACCGGGGAGCTGTTTTTT. This gives the protein CAISENDTGELFF.